This T cell receptor (beta chain) came from a study of shared clonotypes between healthy human individuals. On this clone: The antigen is not known.

The CDR3 has 15 residues. Germline V gene lookup returns CDR1 SGHDT and CDR2 YYEEEE. Trimming took 3 bases from V and 6 from J, leaving 19 bases between them. Study conclusions and caveats: Across subsets, estimated richness was generally greater for naive than for memory populations.

Genomic DNA (from each subset) was split evenly across several immunoSEQ plates. Repertoires were generated with immunoSEQ multiplex PCR, while TCRdb's copy carries only in-frame clones and drops some. The data hold 900,000 to 1,200,000 clones, with roughly 74% observed a single time. The chain recombines TRBV5-6 with TRBJ2-7, with D perhaps assigned TRBD1 or TRBD2 (5 bases each). This TCR derives from a man aged 18-30 years in good health. Some clones in this sample may be carry-over from other donors' samples. What was sequenced was memory CD4+ T cells from PBMCs. Subset given: CD45RA-negative fraction. CDR3 in amino acids: CASSYLTGTAREQYF. The DNA for the CDR3 is TGTGCCAGCAGCTACCTGACCGGGACCGCACGCGAGCAGTACTTC.